This note documents a single T cell receptor beta chain sequence. These data originate in a study of shared clonotypes between healthy human individuals. The ends lost 2 bases at V and 5 bases at J; junction bases unmatched: 3. CDR1 and CDR2 from the germline V gene are SGHTA and FQGNSA. This CDR3 region has 14 residues. TCRdb's table, derived via immunoSEQ multiplex PCR, lists solely in-frame clones and lacks some. In the table there are about 990,000 clones, around 78% of which are singletons. The sample was memory CD4+ T cells from PBMCs. As to subset: CD45RA-negative fraction. This TCR was sampled from a man in his late teens or twenties in good health. Some clones in this sample may be carry-over from other donors' samples. The J gene is TRBJ1-5, the V gene TRBV7-2; TRBD1 agrees at 7 bases. In DNA form, the CDR3 reads TGTGCCAGCAGCTTAAGACAGGGCTATCAGCCCCAGCATTTT. Protein product: CASSLRQGYQPQHF.